This T cell receptor (beta chain) stems from a study of blood T cell repertoires in COVID-19 (TCRdb year 2020). As for the study more broadly: Samples covering the acute and convalescent phases of COVID-19 were provided by collaborators in the United States, Italy and Spain. The repertoires were released in a freely available public database intended as a resource for research on the immune response to SARS-CoV-2. Where available, HLA class I and class II types were obtained from metadata supplied by the sample provider rather than from assay-based typing. Deeply sampled blood TCRbeta repertoires from subjects exposed to, actively infected with, or recovered from COVID-19 were included in the dataset. A de-identified subject ID, COVID-19 status, age in years and sex were almost always included in the sample metadata. The samples were drawn from the first 160 participants of the ongoing ImmuneRACE study and from 1,254 subjects provided by 6 global collaborators. The material from the prospective study consisted of cDNA or gDNA derived from T cells, B-cell-depleted T cells, or PBMCs. The research as a whole found: How much clinical and demographic metadata was included differed by source and by participant, and the metadata was provided uncurated.

Collaborating institutions collected whole blood in K2EDTA tubes following their own protocols. For TCRbeta analysis, collaborators shipped samples in one of three forms: frozen whole blood, isolated PBMCs, or DNA extracted from either of those sample types. In the case of this clone: The antigen it recognizes is unknown. The input lacks base qualities; no much larger clone sits a single base away.

The immunoSEQ Assay, a bias-controlled multiplex PCR, was used to amplify TCRbeta CDR3 regions from genomic DNA. Regarding the original processing steps: Within the assay, amplification of reference gene primers was used to estimate how many nucleated cells each sample contained. To quantify the absolute abundance of each unique TCRbeta CDR3 rearrangement, sequence reads were collapsed and filtered. For each sample, productive Simpson clonality was calculated as the square root of Simpson's diversity index over productive rearrangements. The immuneACCESS repertoire file appears here via TCRdb, limited to in-frame rearrangements. These files lack a portion of the clones; in checked studies, under half of the deficit traces to unresolved V genes, and the cause of the others is not known. From that table come the V and J calls and clone size; the DNA was used to work out D and trimming. In all, the sample holds roughly 15,000 clones, and more than 75% of those were seen once. 17% of the sample is taken by the ten largest.

Sequencing was carried out using peripheral blood. The receptor's source is a human donor in a cohort sampled during active COVID-19.

DNA sequence: TGTGCCAGCAGCAAATATGAGAGCTCCTATAATTCACCCCTCCACTTT. This sequence encodes CASSKYESSYNSPLHF. This chain is built from TRBV21-1 and TRBJ1-6. TRBV21-1 is labeled a pseudogene. The CDR3 has 16 amino acids, counting the end cysteine and phenylalanine. Just CDR3 DNA is preserved here, 48 bases in frame from base 1.